The present entry profiles one T cell receptor (beta chain) with its context. The antigen is unknown. Sequenced by immunoSEQ multiplex PCR; TCRdb stores in-frame clones only, minus some. The data hold fewer than 150,000 clones, with 92% observed a single time. V shed 10 bases and J 6 bases; nucleotides not matched to a gene: 17. CDR3 size: 15 residues. Germline CDR1 and CDR2: MNHEY and SVGAGI. These data come from a study of T cell responses to AZD1222 COVID-19 vaccine. Study-level results: Clonal diversity may have been underestimated, and the donors were mostly white British, with more females than males.

This sample comprised peripheral blood, obtained 28 days after the second AZD1222 dose. The origin of this receptor is an adult who received the AZD1222 COVID-19 vaccine. The V call is TRBV6-5, the J call TRBJ2-7; 8 positions match TRBD1. The CDR3 nucleotides are TGTGCCACCACCGCCTTCGAACGGACAGGGCCCGAGCAGTACTTC. Translation gives CATTAFERTGPEQYF.